This T cell receptor (beta chain) originates from a study of T cell responses to AZD1222 COVID-19 vaccine. The CDR3 has 13 residues. Germline V lookup: CDR1 LNHDA, CDR2 SQIVND (reference sequence). V was trimmed by 10 bases and J by 1 base, leaving 13 bases between them. The table came from immunoSEQ multiplex PCR; TCRdb's copy has only in-frame clones and leaves some out. The table records 65,000 to 70,000 clones, around four fifths of them present only once. The sequence derives from an adult who received the AZD1222 COVID-19 vaccine. The sample in question was peripheral blood, obtained 28 days after the second AZD1222 dose. The chain couples TRBV19 to TRBJ1-2; D is unresolved. DNA for the CDR3: TGTGCCACCCGGGCAACTCTTAACTATGGCTACACCTTC. Encoded protein: CATRATLNYGYTF.